This T cell receptor (beta chain) was retrieved from a study of cytomegalovirus exposure and HLA in healthy donors. Overall study results and limits: Apart from CMV serostatus, no immune exposure information was available. Later analysis showed most CMV-associated TCR beta chains appearing HLA-restricted.

Of note for this clone: Antigen unknown.

The CDR3 loop spans 14 amino acids. CDR1 and CDR2 (germline): SGDLS, YYNGEE. V lost 0 bases to trimming and J lost 0 bases, with 6 bases between them. With 60 Vbeta and 13 Jbeta primers, the PCR was carried out. Original data processing: Later reanalysis found roughly 80 million unique TCR beta chains, 9 million to 12 million of them shared. Profiling relied on immunoSEQ multiplex PCR, and the TCRdb table lists in-frame clones only, not all of them. Clone size and V and J calls were adopted from that table, with D and trimming inferred from the DNA. The sample holds 150,000 to 200,000 clones, approximately 80% seen once.

The receptor was isolated from a woman aged 30 to 39 in good health and CMV-seropositive. The sequenced material came from PBMCs. The V gene is TRBV9, the J gene TRBJ1-1, with D possibly TRBD1 on 6 matching bases. CDR3 in amino acids: CASSVGTVNTEAFF. The CDR3 nucleotides are TGTGCCAGCAGCGTAGGGACAGTGAACACTGAAGCTTTCTTT.